This T cell receptor beta chain was sequenced in a study of cytomegalovirus exposure and HLA in healthy donors. Findings and limits, study-wide: What a later analysis showed was that several of the most significant clusters appeared linked to common viral pathogens.

To note about this clone: Its antigen is currently unknown.

Germline CDR1 and CDR2: SGHVS and FQNEAQ. J was trimmed by 3 bases and V by 1 base; bases with no gene match: 8. The CDR3 covers 16 residues. The PCR made use of 60 Vbeta and 13 Jbeta primers. Assay: immunoSEQ multiplex PCR; the TCRdb copy retains only in-frame clones and omits some. The sample consists of under 200,000 clones, roughly 80% of them appearing once. This clonotype originated in a male donor in good health and CMV-seronegative. Sequenced input: PBMCs. The chain couples TRBV7-8 to TRBJ1-2; 7 nucleotides agree with TRBD1. Here the CDR3 reads CASSLVSAGGHYGYTF. The DNA for the CDR3 is TGTGCCAGCAGCTTAGTGTCGGCAGGGGGACACTATGGCTACACCTTC.